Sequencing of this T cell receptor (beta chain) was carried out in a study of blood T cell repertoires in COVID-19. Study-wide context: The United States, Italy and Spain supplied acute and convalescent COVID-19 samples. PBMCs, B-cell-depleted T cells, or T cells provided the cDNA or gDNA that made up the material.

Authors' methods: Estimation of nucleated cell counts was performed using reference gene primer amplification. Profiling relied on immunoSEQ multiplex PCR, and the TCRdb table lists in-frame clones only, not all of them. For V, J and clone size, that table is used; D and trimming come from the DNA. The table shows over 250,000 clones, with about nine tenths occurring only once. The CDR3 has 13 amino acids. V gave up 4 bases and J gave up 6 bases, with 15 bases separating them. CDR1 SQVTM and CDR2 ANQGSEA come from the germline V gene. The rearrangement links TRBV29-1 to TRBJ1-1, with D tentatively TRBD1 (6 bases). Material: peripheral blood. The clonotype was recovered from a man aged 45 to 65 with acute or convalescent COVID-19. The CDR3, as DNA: TGCAGCGTTGTTACAGGGAAGCAGGCTGAAGCTTTCTTT. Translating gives CSVVTGKQAEAFF.